The 17 T cell receptor beta chains given below trace back to one sample, sequenced in a study of blood T cell repertoires in COVID-19. Profiling relied on immunoSEQ multiplex PCR, and the TCRdb table lists in-frame clones only, not all of them. The data show approximately 280,000 clones, with around nine tenths seen just once and 1.5% to 2% held by the top ten. Sequencing was carried out using PBMCs or T cells enriched from blood (not recorded which). Receptors were obtained from a woman in her fifties or sixties who had recovered from COVID-19.

The rearrangement joins TRBV11-1 to TRBJ2-2; D unresolved. V was cut by 8 bases and J by 0 bases, with 10 bases left in between. The CDR3 loop spans 14 amino acids. Germline V gene data show CDR1 as SGHAT and CDR2 as FQDESV (reference sequence). DNA of the CDR3: TGTGCCAGCTCCTGGGCAGCGAACACCGGGGAGCTGTTTTTT. Translation: CASSWAANTGELFF.

The chain joins TRBV3-1 (or the pseudogene TRBV3-2) to TRBJ1-2; no firm D call. Trimming stripped 3 bases from V and 6 bases from J, with 23 bases between. The CDR3 covers 17 residues. Germline CDR1 and CDR2: LGHDT and YNNKEL (reference sequence). The CDR3 nucleotides are TGTGCCAGCAGCCATGAAGCCTCGAAACAAGGGAGCGATGGCTACACCTTC. Translated: CASSHEASKQGSDGYTF.

This clone turned up a few times. J is TRBJ2-7 and V is TRBV6-6; maybe TRBD1 (6 bases). In germline, CDR1 is MNHNY, CDR2 SVGAGI (reference sequence). The CDR3 spans 15 residues. V shed 4 bases and J shed 7 bases, with 20 bases lying between them. CDR3 nucleotide sequence: TGTGCCAGCAGTTCGGCGACTCTCACGAGGGGGGAGCAGTACTTC. Translation: CASSSATLTRGEQYF.

This sequence joins TRBV30 and TRBJ1-5, with a possible D match to TRBD1 (5 bases). The germline gives CDR1 GTSNPN, CDR2 SVGIG (reference sequence). The CDR3 spans 14 residues. The V end was cut by 1 base, the J end by 5 bases, with 12 bases between. The CDR3 here is CAWSDSGGYQPQHF. DNA of the CDR3: TGTGCCTGGAGTGACAGTGGGGGGTATCAGCCCCAGCATTTT.

To note about this clone: The sample contains more than one DNA sequence encoding this CDR3. The rearrangement links TRBV5-1 to TRBJ2-1; TRBD2 might be the D (6 bases). The germline V gene encodes CDR1 SGHRS and CDR2 YFSETQ. The V and J ends lost 3 bases and 4 bases respectively, with 8 bases between them. CDR3 length: 13 residues. CDR3 DNA sequence: TGCGCCAGCAGCTCCAGCGGGTACAATGAGCAGTTCTTC. Residues: CASSSSGYNEQFF.

This chain links TRBV5-1 with TRBJ2-5; D is perhaps TRBD1 (6 bases). This CDR3 contains 16 residues. The germline V and J ends were trimmed by 4 bases and 4 bases, with 20 bases remaining between them. CDR1 and CDR2 (germline): SGHRS, YFSETQ. DNA for the CDR3: TGCGCCAGCAGCCAGTCCCCCCAGGGGCAAGGAGAGACCCAGTACTTC. Encoded protein: CASSQSPQGQGETQYF.

The chain links TRBV4-1 to TRBJ2-7; 9 bases are a match to TRBD1. V lost 0 bases to trimming and J lost 0 bases; unmatched junction nucleotides: 12. CDR1 and CDR2 (germline): MGHRA, YSYEKL. This CDR3 has 19 residues. CDR3 sequence (DNA): TGCGCCAGCAGCCAAGATACGGGACAGGGCTTTTCCAGCTCCTACGAGCAGTACTTC. Encoded protein: CASSQDTGQGFSSSYEQYF.

The gene calls are TRBV18 and TRBJ2-1; D is uncertain. Deletions cut 3 bases from V and 10 bases from J, with 13 bases between. The CDR3 is 13 residues long. Germline loops: CDR1 KGHSH, CDR2 LQKENI. The CDR3, as DNA: TGTGCCAGCTCACCTGGGCCGTATGGGGAGCAGTTCTTC. It yields the protein CASSPGPYGEQFF. The whole variable domain, remainder taken from reference TRBV18 and TRBJ2-1, is NAGVMQNPRHLVRRRGQEARLRCSPMKGHSHVYWYRQLPEEGLKFMVYLQKENIIDESGMPKERFSAEFPKEGPSILRIQQVVRGDSAAYFCASSPGPYGEQFFGPGTRLTVL.

The chain recombines TRBV7-3 with TRBJ2-4; 7 positions match TRBD1. The junction had 3 bases not matched to a gene; V was cut back by 3 bases and J by 7 bases. The CDR3 totals 13 residues. Germline CDR1 and CDR2: SGHTA and FQGTGA. Here the CDR3 reads CASSFTGENIQYF. The CDR3 DNA sequence: TGTGCCAGCAGCTTTACAGGGGAGAACATTCAGTACTTC.

J is TRBJ2-1 and V is TRBV7-9; D remains ambiguous. Germline V gives CDR1 SEHNR, CDR2 FQNEAQ (reference sequence). The CDR3 has 15 residues. V lost 2 bases and J lost 0, with 8 bases in between. The DNA for the CDR3 is TGTGCCAGCAGCTTAAGAGGAAGCTCCTACAATGAGCAGTTCTTC. Its translation is CASSLRGSSYNEQFF.

V is TRBV2 and J is TRBJ1-2, with TRBD1 identical over 7 bases. The ends lost 6 bases at V and 2 bases at J; junction bases unmatched: 12. The length of the CDR3 is 16 residues. Germline V CDR1 and CDR2: SNHLY, FYNNEI. The CDR3 region is CASSAFRDRSNYGYTF. DNA for the CDR3: TGTGCCAGCAGCGCATTCCGGGACAGATCCAACTATGGCTACACCTTC.

V and J are TRBV28 and TRBJ2-7; D might be TRBD2 (5 bases). The CDR3 loop spans 12 amino acids. Germline-derived CDR1 and CDR2 are MDHEN and SYDVKM. Deletions cut 5 bases from V and 3 bases from J, with 8 bases between. In DNA, the CDR3 is TGTGCCAGCAGTGGACGGGGCTACGAGCAGTACTTC. This encodes CASSGRGYEQYF. The entire variable domain, with the rest obtained from reference TRBV28 and TRBJ2-7, is as follows: DVKVTQSSRYLVKRTGEKVFLECVQDMDHENMFWYRQDPGLGLRLIYFSYDVKMKEKGDIPEGYSVSREKKERFSLILESASTNQTSMYLCASSGRGYEQYFGPGTRLTVT.

The CDR3 region has the DNA TGTGCCAGCAGCCCAAGACTAGACGCGTACAATGAGCAGTTCTTC. Its protein product is CASSPRLDAYNEQFF. V is TRBV9 and J is TRBJ2-1; a weak D match, TRBD2 (6 bases). This CDR3 has 15 residues. V shed 4 bases and J shed 4 bases, with 15 bases lying between them. Germline CDR1 reads SGDLS; CDR2 reads YYNGEE.

A few counts support this clone. This rearrangement joins TRBV7-3 to TRBJ1-2; 9 nucleotides align to TRBD1. The CDR3 length is 13 residues. The V segment lost 5 bases and the J segment 8 bases; nucleotides outside the gene matches: 6. Germline V gene sequence: CDR1 SGHTA, CDR2 FQGTGA. CDR3 nucleotide sequence: TGTGCCAGCAGCCTGACAGGGGGTGGCGGCTACACCTTC. It is translated as CASSLTGGGGYTF.

The chain links TRBV28 to TRBJ2-3; 10 bases fit TRBD2. CDR3 size: 15 residues. The V segment lost 6 bases and the J segment 2 bases; nucleotides outside the gene matches: 5. CDR1 MDHEN and CDR2 SYDVKM come from the germline V gene. The CDR3 DNA reads TGTGCCAGCAGCTTACTAGCGGGGAACACAGATACGCAGTATTTT. Amino acids: CASSLLAGNTDTQYF.

The CDR3 DNA is TGTGCCAGCAGCCCACAGGGGTTATTATCCTACAATGAGCAGTTCTTC. This sequence encodes CASSPQGLLSYNEQFF. V usage is TRBV7-3 and J usage is TRBJ2-1; 7 bases map to TRBD1. The CDR3 loop spans 16 amino acids. V was clipped by 5 bases and J by 1 base; unmatched bases: 8. Germline CDR1 reads SGHTA; CDR2 reads FQGTGA.

V and J are TRBV6-2 or TRBV6-3 and TRBJ2-3; D call uncertain. Germline V gene data show CDR1 as MNHEY and CDR2 as SVGEGT. The CDR3 is made up of 14 amino acids. The ends were cut back, 5 bases at V and 2 bases at J, with 11 bases in the middle. Here the CDR3 DNA reads TGTGCCAGCAGTACCAGCGACTTCACAGATACGCAGTATTTT. As protein: CASSTSDFTDTQYF.